This T cell receptor (beta chain) is drawn from a study of shared clonotypes between healthy human individuals. Looking at the study overall: CD4 naive cells filled three plates per donor, CD4 memory three, CD8 naive two and CD8 memory one.

Researchers ran the assay at a deep level. Several immunoSEQ plates received, in even portions, the genomic DNA of each subset. TCRdb's copy holds only in-frame clones and misses some; the assay was immunoSEQ multiplex PCR. The data show nearly 2 million clones, approximately 94% seen once. CD45RO-negative, CCR7-positively selected cells formed the naive CD8 fraction, excluding terminally differentiated effector memory CD45RA+ cells. This sequence was found in a man between 18 and 35 years old in good health. Specimen: naive CD8+ T cells sorted from blood.

The DNA of the CDR3 is TGTGCCAGTAGTATCTGGGGGCTCACAGATACGCAGTATTTT. Translating gives CASSIWGLTDTQYF. This chain links TRBV19 with TRBJ2-3; TRBD1 is a possible D gene (6 bases). Germline V gene data show CDR1 as LNHDA and CDR2 as SQIVND (reference sequence). The V end was cut by 3 bases, the J end by 2 bases, with 9 bases between. This CDR3 is built from 14 residues.